A single sample gave rise to the 9 T cell receptor beta chains below, sequenced in a study of blood T cell repertoires in COVID-19. Libraries were prepared by immunoSEQ multiplex PCR; TCRdb keeps only in-frame clonotypes and omits some of them. The sample lists more than 60,000 clones; roughly 87% were seen once. Sequencing was done on a sample of peripheral blood. The receptors were gathered from a woman between 50 and 59 years old with active COVID-19.

The rearrangement links TRBV18 to TRBJ1-2; TRBD1 aligns across 7 bases. The ends lost 0 bases at V and 2 bases at J; junction bases unmatched: 0. The CDR3 is made up of 14 amino acids. Germline V gene lookup returns CDR1 KGHSH and CDR2 LQKENI. The CDR3 DNA sequence: TGTGCCAGCTCACCACCGACAGGGAACTATGGCTACACCTTC. Protein product: CASSPPTGNYGYTF. The full variable domain, completed using reference TRBV18 and TRBJ1-2, is NAGVMQNPRHLVRRRGQEARLRCSPMKGHSHVYWYRQLPEEGLKFMVYLQKENIIDESGMPKERFSAEFPKEGPSILRIQQVVRGDSAAYFCASSPPTGNYGYTFGSGTRLTVV.

This clone showed up just once. This chain uses TRBV27 with TRBJ2-2; 9 bases fit TRBD1. Germline CDR1 and CDR2: MNHEY and SMNVEV (reference sequence). Unmatched junction bases numbered 1, after V lost 4 bases and J lost 4 bases. This CDR3 contains 14 residues. The CDR3 protein is CASSWGQGTGELFF. As DNA, the CDR3 is TGTGCCAGCAGTTGGGGACAGGGCACCGGGGAGCTGTTTTTT.

V gene TRBV11-2 combines with J gene TRBJ2-3, with TRBD2 matching 7 bases. Trimming at V came to 5 bases and at J to 2 bases, leaving 4 bases not matched to a gene. This CDR3 is built from 14 residues. The germline CDR1 and CDR2 sequences are SGHAT and FQNNGV. DNA of the CDR3: TGTGCCAGCAGCCTCGGGACTAACACAGATACGCAGTATTTT. It is translated as CASSLGTNTDTQYF.

The chain combines TRBV4-2 with TRBJ2-7, with 10 nucleotides matching TRBD2. CDR1 is LGHNA and CDR2 is YNFKEQ in the germline V gene. The CDR3 covers 15 residues. V was clipped by 1 base and J by 2 bases; unmatched bases: 2. The CDR3 loop reads CASSQALAGAYEQYF. The CDR3 nucleotides are TGTGCCAGCAGCCAAGCCCTAGCGGGAGCCTACGAGCAGTACTTC.

CDR3 sequence (DNA): TGCGCCAGCAAGTGGGGGCAGGGAGAGACCCAGTACTTC. This translates into CASKWGQGETQYF. This chain links TRBV5-1 with TRBJ2-5, with D perhaps TRBD1 (6 bases). Trimming cost V 6 bases and J 4 bases, with 13 bases left between them. CDR1 SGHRS and CDR2 YFSETQ come from the germline V gene. The CDR3 has 13 residues.

This clone was detected only once. The chain joins TRBV5-1 to TRBJ1-3; 7 nucleotides agree with TRBD1. Looked up from germline, CDR1 is SGHRS and CDR2 is YFSETQ. This CDR3 has 14 amino acids. V lost 0 bases to trimming and J lost 4 bases; unmatched junction nucleotides: 1. CDR3 region: CASSLDRGGNTIYF. In nucleotides, the CDR3 is TGCGCCAGCAGCTTGGACAGGGGCGGAAACACCATATATTTT.

The chain uses TRBV28 and TRBJ2-3; TRBD2 matches at 11 bases. Germline CDR1 reads MDHEN; CDR2 reads SYDVKM. The CDR3 consists of 18 residues. Trimming at V came to 2 bases and at J to 2 bases, leaving 9 bases not matched to a gene. The CDR3 protein is CASSLSGLAGGLTDTQYF. The CDR3 bases are TGTGCCAGCAGTTTAAGCGGGCTAGCGGGAGGCCTCACAGATACGCAGTATTTT.

The V call is TRBV28, the J call TRBJ1-4, with TRBD1 matching 7 bases. Germline values: CDR1 MDHEN, CDR2 SYDVKM. V trimming: 3 bases; J trimming: 1 base; junction bases outside the gene matches: 5. This CDR3 region has 16 residues. The CDR3 bases are TGTGCCAGCAGTTTGGCAACAGGGGTAACTAATGAAAAACTGTTTTTT. Its translation: CASSLATGVTNEKLFF.

The rearrangement joins TRBV15 to TRBJ2-4; possibly TRBD1 for D (5 bases). Per the germline V gene, CDR1 is LNHNV and CDR2 is YYDKDF (reference sequence). The CDR3 contains 16 residues. V gave up 5 bases and J gave up 1 base, with 15 bases separating them. CDR3 loop: CATSQERGAAKNIQYF. The CDR3 nucleotides are TGTGCCACCAGCCAAGAACGTGGGGCGGCCAAAAACATTCAGTACTTC.